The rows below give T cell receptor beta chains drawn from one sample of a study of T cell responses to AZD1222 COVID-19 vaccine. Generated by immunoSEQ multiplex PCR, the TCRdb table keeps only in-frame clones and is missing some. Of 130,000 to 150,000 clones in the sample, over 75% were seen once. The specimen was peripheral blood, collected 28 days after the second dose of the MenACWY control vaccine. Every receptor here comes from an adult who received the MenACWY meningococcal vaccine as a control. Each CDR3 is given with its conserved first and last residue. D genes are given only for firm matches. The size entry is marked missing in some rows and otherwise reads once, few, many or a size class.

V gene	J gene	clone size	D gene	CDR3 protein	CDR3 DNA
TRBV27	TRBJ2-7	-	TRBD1	CASSLTGQGYEQYF	TGTGCCAGCAGTCTCACGGGACAGGGCTACGAGCAGTACTTC
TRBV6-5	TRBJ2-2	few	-	CASITGTDTGELFF	TGTGCCAGCATAACCGGGACGGACACCGGGGAGCTGTTTTTT
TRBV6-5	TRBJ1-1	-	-	CASSYSTATEAFF	TGTGCCAGCAGTTACTCGACAGCAACTGAAGCTTTCTTT
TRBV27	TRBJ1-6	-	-	CASRRQANSPLHF	TGTGCCAGCAGACGACAGGCAAATTCACCCCTCCACTTT
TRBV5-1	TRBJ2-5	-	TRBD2	CASSFQRGDEEETQYF	TGCGCCAGCAGCTTCCAGCGGGGGGATGAGGAAGAGACCCAGTACTTC
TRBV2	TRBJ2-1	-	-	CASSEVDNNEQFF	TGTGCCAGCAGTGAAGTGGATAACAATGAGCAGTTCTTC
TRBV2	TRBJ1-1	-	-	CASSVMGNTEAFF	TGTGCCAGCAGTGTAATGGGGAACACTGAAGCTTTCTTT
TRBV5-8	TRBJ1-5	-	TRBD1	CASSDGQAGQPQHF	TGTGCCAGCAGCGATGGACAGGCGGGTCAGCCCCAGCATTTT
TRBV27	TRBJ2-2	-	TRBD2	CASSRGLAGVTGELFF	TGTGCCAGCAGCCGGGGACTAGCGGGGGTCACCGGGGAGCTGTTTTTT
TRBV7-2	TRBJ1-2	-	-	CASRPYINYGYTF	TGTGCCAGCAGGCCTTACATCAACTATGGCTACACCTTC
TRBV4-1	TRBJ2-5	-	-	CASSPLGHRVGTQYF	TGCGCCAGCAGCCCCCTGGGTCACCGGGTGGGGACCCAGTACTTC
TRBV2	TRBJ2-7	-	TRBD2	CASQREGPYLSYEQYF	TGTGCCAGCCAGAGGGAGGGACCATACCTCTCCTACGAGCAGTACTTC
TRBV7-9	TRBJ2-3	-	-	CASSLMSPDTQYF	TGTGCCAGCAGCTTAATGTCTCCAGATACGCAGTATTTT
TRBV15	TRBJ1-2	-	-	CATSTRGRYSYTF	TGTGCCACCAGCACCCGCGGCCGCTATAGCTACACCTTC
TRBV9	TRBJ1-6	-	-	CASSATSGLYNSPLHF	TGTGCCAGCAGCGCAACGTCGGGGCTCTACAATTCACCCCTCCACTTT
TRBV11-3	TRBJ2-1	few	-	CASSLDRYEQFF	TGTGCCAGCAGCTTAGATCGGTATGAGCAGTTCTTC
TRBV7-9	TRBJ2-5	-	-	CASSLPPGEGAETQYF	TGTGCCAGCAGCCTACCCCCGGGCGAAGGGGCAGAGACCCAGTACTTC
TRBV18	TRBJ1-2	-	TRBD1	CASSLDRNYGYTF	TGTGCCAGCTCGCTGGACAGGAACTATGGCTACACCTTC
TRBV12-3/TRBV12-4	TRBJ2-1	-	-	CASSLPQGNEQFF	TGTGCCAGCAGTTTGCCCCAGGGAAATGAGCAGTTCTTC
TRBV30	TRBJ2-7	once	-	CAWRAAYEQYF	TGTGCCTGGAGGGCGGCTTACGAGCAGTACTTC
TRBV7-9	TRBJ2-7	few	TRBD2	CASSLVSGRTYEQYF	TGTGCCAGCAGCTTAGTGTCCGGGAGGACCTACGAGCAGTACTTC
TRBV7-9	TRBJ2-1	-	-	CASSSGRNNEQFF	TGTGCCAGCAGCTCAGGGCGGAACAATGAGCAGTTCTTC
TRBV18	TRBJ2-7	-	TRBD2	CASSRAGVGYEQYF	TGTGCCAGCTCACGAGCGGGAGTTGGTTACGAGCAGTACTTC
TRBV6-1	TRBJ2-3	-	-	CASSEFLIPVGVSTDTQYF	TGTGCCAGCAGTGAATTCCTAATTCCGGTGGGGGTCAGCACAGATACGCAGTATTTT
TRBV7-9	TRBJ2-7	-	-	CASSYYYGTSSTYEQYF	TGTGCCAGCAGCTATTACTACGGGACATCGTCAACCTACGAGCAGTACTTC
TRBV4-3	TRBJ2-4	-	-	CASSQAAGGNIQYF	TGCGCCAGCAGCCAAGCGGCCGGTGGGAACATTCAGTACTTC
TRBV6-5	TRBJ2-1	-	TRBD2	CASSYTGTSGMNEQFF	TGTGCCAGCAGTTACACCGGGACTAGCGGTATGAATGAGCAGTTCTTC
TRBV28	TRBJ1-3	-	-	CASSRHGGASGNTIYF	TGTGCCAGCAGTCGGCATGGGGGGGCATCTGGAAACACCATATATTTT
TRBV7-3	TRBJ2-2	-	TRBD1	CASSDTGDGELFF	TGTGCCAGCAGCGATACAGGGGACGGGGAGCTGTTTTTT
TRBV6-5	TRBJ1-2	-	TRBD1	CATWGDRVWYGYTF	TGTGCCACATGGGGGGACAGGGTGTGGTATGGCTACACCTTC
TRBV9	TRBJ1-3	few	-	CASSVDIFSGNTIYF	TGTGCCAGCAGCGTAGACATCTTCTCTGGAAACACCATATATTTT
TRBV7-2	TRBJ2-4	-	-	CASSSTGGRDIQYF	TGTGCCAGCAGCTCCACCGGGGGTAGGGACATTCAGTACTTC
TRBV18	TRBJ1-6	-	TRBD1	CASSPWTGDNSPLHF	TGTGCCAGCTCACCATGGACAGGGGATAATTCACCCCTCCACTTT
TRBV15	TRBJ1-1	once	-	CATSREGEAFF	TGTGCCACCAGCAGAGAAGGGGAGGCTTTCTTT
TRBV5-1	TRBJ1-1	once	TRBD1	CASGQDSMNTEAFF	TGCGCCAGCGGACAGGACTCAATGAACACTGAAGCTTTCTTT
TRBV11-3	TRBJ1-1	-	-	CASSLVLNTEAFF	TGTGCCAGCAGCTTAGTCCTGAACACTGAAGCTTTCTTT
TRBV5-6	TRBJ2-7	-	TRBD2	CASSLSGGGNEQYF	TGTGCCAGCAGCTTATCGGGAGGGGGTAACGAGCAGTACTTC
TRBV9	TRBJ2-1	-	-	CASSPPGHGRNEQFF	TGTGCCAGCAGCCCACCGGGACACGGCCGAAATGAGCAGTTCTTC
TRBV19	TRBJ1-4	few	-	CASNPRGAAEKLFF	TGTGCCAGTAACCCCCGAGGGGCTGCTGAAAAACTGTTTTTT
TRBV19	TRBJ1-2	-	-	CASSKGRNYGYTF	TGTGCCAGTAGCAAGGGCAGAAACTATGGCTACACCTTC